This TCR beta chain was recovered during a study of vaccination effects on CD4 cells after COVID-19. On this clone itself: The antigen is undetermined.

Repertoires were generated with immunoSEQ multiplex PCR, while TCRdb's copy carries only in-frame clones and drops some. The sample includes approximately 25,000 clones, 69% of them seen just once. Prior to sequencing, the ViraFEST assay stimulated PBMC with viral peptide pools, which expanded the antigen-specific CD4+ T cells. Investigators separated out CD4+ T cells once about 10 days of culture had passed. The participants, recipients of two vaccine doses, got either BNT162b2 or mRNA-1273. The TCR originated in a human donor who received a COVID-19 vaccine. Sequencing was performed on CD4+ T cells from PBMCs cultured with SARS-CoV-2 spike peptides, taken after COVID-19 vaccination.

CDR3 bases: TGTGCCAGCTCACCAATTTGGGACGCAAAAACCATTGAAGCTTTCTTT. As protein: CASSPIWDAKTIEAFF. V and J are TRBV18 and TRBJ1-1, with TRBD1 as a possible D gene (5 bases). There are 16 residues in the CDR3. V was shortened by 2 bases and J by 7 bases, with 20 bases between the two germline ends. Germline V gives CDR1 KGHSH, CDR2 LQKENI.